These T cell receptor beta chains were read from a single sample in a study of cytomegalovirus exposure and HLA in healthy donors. Profiling relied on immunoSEQ multiplex PCR, and the TCRdb table lists in-frame clones only, not all of them. The sample lists 90,000 to 120,000 clones; over 75% were seen once. Source material: PBMCs. All receptors derive from a male donor in good health and CMV-seronegative. CDR3s leave out the opening cysteine and the closing phenylalanine or tryptophan.

J gene,V gene,CDR3 protein
TRBJ1-5,TRBV6-1,ASLTGQGHQPQH
TRBJ1-5,TRBV15,ATSIGPGVHQPQH
TRBJ2-5,TRBV7-2,ASSLVLARQETQY
TRBJ1-5,TRBV5-3,ARSLEGQGRGNQPQH
TRBJ1-5,TRBV15,ATSAVNQPQH
TRBJ2-7,TRBV11-2,ASSHLRRAPYEQY
TRBJ2-2,TRBV18,ASSPQTSGGNTGELF
TRBJ1-5,TRBV9,ASSVGGGGQPQH
TRBJ2-5,TRBV12-5,ASGSGDRRQETQY
TRBJ2-1,TRBV5-6,ASSRSGTLNNEQF
TRBJ1-2,TRBV14,ASSQDRIKDREDDYT
TRBJ2-5,TRBV29-1,SVDGQGETQY
TRBJ1-2,TRBV19,ASTTGQGNYGYT
TRBJ2-4,TRBV5-1,ASSPGQGSAKNIQY
TRBJ2-2,TRBV18,ASSTDREGTGELF
TRBJ2-2,TRBV7-9,ASSFFTETGELF
TRBJ1-4,TRBV27,ASISRAEEKLF
TRBJ1-5,TRBV6-1,AGSVSGRSNQPQH
TRBJ2-3,TRBV11-1,ASSVPGLAGVDTQY
TRBJ1-5,TRBV7-2,ASSPSLTGRHQPQH
TRBJ2-1,TRBV7-6,ASSLGGSGYNEQF